What follows describes a single TCR beta chain. Its antigen is not known. This record comes from a study of regulatory T cells in long-lasting Graves disease. Whole-study context: Patients with new Graves' disease had used antithyroid drugs below 3 months.

The authors built TCR beta libraries using iRepertoire HTBI primers and Arm-PCR of CDR3 regions. From the multiplex PCR reads, TCRdb called clonotypes with MiXCR, one entry per CDR3 protein. The sample lists about 620,000 distinct CDR3 sequences; about 16% were seen once. Time point in this sample: newly diagnosed GD, antithyroid drugs for less than 3 months. Following extraction of RNA from PBMCs, that RNA was used to make the TCR library. The CDR3 spans 13 residues. V was pared by 2 bases and J by 6 bases, with 8 bases between. Looked up from germline, CDR1 is SGHDN and CDR2 is FVKESK. General study results and limits: The number of shared public clonotypes was higher in persistent patients (under 3,000) than new patients (roughly 970).

The sample was also reused in another study, on T cells in Graves' hyperthyroidism and ophthalmopathy. From that paper: HTBI primers were the set used in a first-round RT-PCR of the TCR CDR3.

The sequenced sample was peripheral blood mononuclear cells (PBMCs), obtained at new diagnosis, from a patient treated with antithyroid drugs. V is TRBV14 and J is TRBJ1-5; no definite D call. The sequence was obtained from a woman aged 25 to 45 with Graves disease. CDR3 protein: CASSQLPVQPQHF. CDR3 nucleotides: TGTGCCAGCAGCCAACTTCCGGTTCAGCCCCAGCATTTT.